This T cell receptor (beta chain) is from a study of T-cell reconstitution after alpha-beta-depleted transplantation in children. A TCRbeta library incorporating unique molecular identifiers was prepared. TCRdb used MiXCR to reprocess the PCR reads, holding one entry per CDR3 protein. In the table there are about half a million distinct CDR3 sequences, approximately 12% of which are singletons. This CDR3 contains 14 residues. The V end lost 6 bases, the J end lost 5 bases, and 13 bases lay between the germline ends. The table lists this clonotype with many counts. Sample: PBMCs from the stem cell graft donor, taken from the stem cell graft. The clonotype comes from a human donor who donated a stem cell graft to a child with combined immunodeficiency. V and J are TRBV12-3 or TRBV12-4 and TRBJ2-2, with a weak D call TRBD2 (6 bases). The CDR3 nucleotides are TGTGCCAGCAGCCCTTTGGCGGGGACCGGGGAGCTGTTTTTT. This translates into CASSPLAGTGELFF.